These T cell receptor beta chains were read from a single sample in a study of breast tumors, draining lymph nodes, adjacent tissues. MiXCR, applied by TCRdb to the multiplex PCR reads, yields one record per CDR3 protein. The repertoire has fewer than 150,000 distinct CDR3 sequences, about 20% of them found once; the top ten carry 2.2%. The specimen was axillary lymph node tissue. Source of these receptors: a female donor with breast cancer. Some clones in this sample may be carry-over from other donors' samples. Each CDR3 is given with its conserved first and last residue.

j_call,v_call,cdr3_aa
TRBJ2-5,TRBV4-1,CASSPLRGEETQYF
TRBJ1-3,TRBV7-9,CASSLGRVSGNTIYF
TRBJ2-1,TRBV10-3,CAISDQAGQGVNEQFF
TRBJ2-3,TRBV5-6,CASSYDSGTDTQYF
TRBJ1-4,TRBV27,CASSLAGFSEKLFF
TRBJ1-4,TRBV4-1,CASSQLGFGREKLFF
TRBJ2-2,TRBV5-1,CASSLEGQWNTGELFF
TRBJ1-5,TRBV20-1,CSARAFPGREQPQHF
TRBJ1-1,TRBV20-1,CSARSWTVMNTEAFF
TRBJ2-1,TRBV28,CASSRQGRRLYHNEQFF
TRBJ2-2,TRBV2,CASSAEYDTGELFF
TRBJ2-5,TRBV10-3,CAISEGTSGRGETQYF
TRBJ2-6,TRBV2,CASSEERTGANVLTF
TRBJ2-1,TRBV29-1,CSVPWASTGGIYNEQFF
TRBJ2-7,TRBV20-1,CSARDLPGTGVYEQYF
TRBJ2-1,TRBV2,CASSESSYNEQFF
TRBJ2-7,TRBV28,CASSLWRGIEQYF
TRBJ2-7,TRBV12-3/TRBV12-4,CASSFWDRGHEQYF
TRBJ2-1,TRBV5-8,CAFGTGSYNEQFF
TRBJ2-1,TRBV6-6,CASRPRRAATEQFF
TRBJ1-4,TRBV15,CATSREFKANEKLFF
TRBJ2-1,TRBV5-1,CASSLGGRRSAPLEQFF
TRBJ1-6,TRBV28,CASRSSGLESPLHF